The T cell receptor beta chain described here comes from a study of cytomegalovirus exposure and HLA in healthy donors. Both 60 Vbeta primers and 13 Jbeta primers went into the PCR. Profiled with immunoSEQ multiplex PCR; TCRdb holds only in-frame clones, not every one. Among about 89,000 clones listed, roughly 80% were seen once. Source material: PBMCs. The clonotype was recovered from a man aged 30-40 years in good health and CMV-seropositive.

The CDR3: CASSIAAVKMNTEAFF. The DNA for the CDR3 is TGTGCCAGTAGTATTGCGGCAGTAAAAATGAACACTGAAGCTTTCTTT. The rearrangement links TRBV19 to TRBJ1-1, with no clear D. V was trimmed by 3 bases and J by 0 bases, leaving 14 bases between them. The CDR3 has 16 residues. CDR1 is LNHDA, CDR2 SQIVND, per germline (reference sequence).